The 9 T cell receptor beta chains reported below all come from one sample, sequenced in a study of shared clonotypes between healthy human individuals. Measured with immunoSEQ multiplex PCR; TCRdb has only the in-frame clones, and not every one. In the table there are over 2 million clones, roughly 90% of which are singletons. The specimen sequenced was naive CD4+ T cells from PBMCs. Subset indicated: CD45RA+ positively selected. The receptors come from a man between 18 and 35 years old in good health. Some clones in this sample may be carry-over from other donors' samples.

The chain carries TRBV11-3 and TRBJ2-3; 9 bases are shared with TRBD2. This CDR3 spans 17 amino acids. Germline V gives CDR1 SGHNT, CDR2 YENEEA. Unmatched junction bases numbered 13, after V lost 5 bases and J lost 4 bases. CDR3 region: CASSPRRGGRASDTQYF. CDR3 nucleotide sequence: TGTGCCAGCAGCCCGCGGCGGGGCGGGAGGGCATCAGATACGCAGTATTTT. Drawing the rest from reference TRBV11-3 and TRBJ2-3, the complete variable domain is EAGVVQSPRYKIIEKKQPVAFWCNPISGHNTLYWYLQNLGQGPELLIRYENEEAVDDSQLPKDRFSAERLKGVDSTLKIQPAELGDSAVYLCASSPRRGGRASDTQYFGPGTRLTVL.

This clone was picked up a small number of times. CDR3 region: CASQIQGNTEAFF. The CDR3 DNA reads as TGCGCCAGCCAAATTCAGGGGAACACTGAAGCTTTCTTT. The chain employs TRBV5-1 and TRBJ1-1, with D tentatively TRBD1 (5 bases). The germline V and J ends were trimmed by 7 bases and 1 base, with 11 bases remaining between them. Germline V gene data show CDR1 as SGHRS and CDR2 as YFSETQ. The CDR3 contains 13 residues. Combining the CDR3 with reference TRBV5-1 and TRBJ1-1 gives the whole variable domain KAGVTQTPRYLIKTRGQQVTLSCSPISGHRSVSWYQQTPGQGLQFLFEYFSETQRNKGNFPGRFSGRQFSNSRSEMNVSTLELGDSALYLCASQIQGNTEAFFGQGTRLTVV.

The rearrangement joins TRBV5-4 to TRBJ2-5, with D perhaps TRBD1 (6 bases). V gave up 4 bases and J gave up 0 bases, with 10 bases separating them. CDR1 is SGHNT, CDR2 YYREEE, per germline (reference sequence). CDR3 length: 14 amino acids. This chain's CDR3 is CASSTQGYQETQYF. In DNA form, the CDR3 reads TGTGCCAGCAGCACTCAGGGGTACCAAGAGACCCAGTACTTC.

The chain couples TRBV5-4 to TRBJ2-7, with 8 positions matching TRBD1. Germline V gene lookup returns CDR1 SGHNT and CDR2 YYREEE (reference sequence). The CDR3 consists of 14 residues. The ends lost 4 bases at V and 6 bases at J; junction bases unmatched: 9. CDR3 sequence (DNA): TGTGCCAGCAGCGCACCGGGACAGGTCTCCGAGCAGTACTTC. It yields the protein CASSAPGQVSEQYF.

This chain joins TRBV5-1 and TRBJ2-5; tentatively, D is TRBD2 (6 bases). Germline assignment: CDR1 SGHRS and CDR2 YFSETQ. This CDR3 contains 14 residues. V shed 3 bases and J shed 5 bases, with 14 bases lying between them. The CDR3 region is CASSSRDSLETQYF. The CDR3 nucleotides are TGCGCCAGCAGCTCCAGGGACTCTTTGGAGACCCAGTACTTC.

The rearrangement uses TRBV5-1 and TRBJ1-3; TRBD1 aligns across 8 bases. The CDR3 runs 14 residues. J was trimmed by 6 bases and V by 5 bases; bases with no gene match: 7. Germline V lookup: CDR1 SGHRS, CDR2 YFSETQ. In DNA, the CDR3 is TGCGCCAGCAGACCGACAGGGGTTGAAAACACCATATATTTT. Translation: CASRPTGVENTIYF.

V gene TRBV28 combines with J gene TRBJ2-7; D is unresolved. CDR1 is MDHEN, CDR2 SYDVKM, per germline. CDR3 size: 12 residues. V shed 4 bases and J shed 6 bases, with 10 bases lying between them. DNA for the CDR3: TGTGCCAGCAGTTCCCGTTTGGGCGAGCAGTACTTC. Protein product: CASSSRLGEQYF.

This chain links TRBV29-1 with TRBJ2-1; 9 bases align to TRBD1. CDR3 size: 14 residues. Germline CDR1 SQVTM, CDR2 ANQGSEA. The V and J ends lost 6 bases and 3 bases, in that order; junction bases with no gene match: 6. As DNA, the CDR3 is TGCAGCGTGAAGGGACAGGGTCTCTACAATGAGCAGTTCTTC. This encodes CSVKGQGLYNEQFF.

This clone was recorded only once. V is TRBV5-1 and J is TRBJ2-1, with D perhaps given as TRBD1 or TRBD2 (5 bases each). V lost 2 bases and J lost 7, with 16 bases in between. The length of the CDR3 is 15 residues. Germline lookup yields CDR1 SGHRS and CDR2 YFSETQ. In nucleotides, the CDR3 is TGCGCCAGCAGCTTTCGGGGACCTACCGGGAATGAGCAGTTCTTC. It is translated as CASSFRGPTGNEQFF.